This is a list of T cell receptor beta chains from one sample in a study of beta chain features in type 1 diabetes. TCRdb keeps only in-frame clones here, not all; method: immunoSEQ multiplex PCR. The sample lists 25,000 to 30,000 clones; roughly 53% were seen once. The sample comprised stem cell memory CD4+ T cells from blood. The receptors originated from a man younger than 45 with type 1 diabetes. Each CDR3 is given with its conserved first and last residue. Fields, in order: CDR3 DNA, CDR3 protein, J gene, D gene, V gene, clone size. The D gene is left open where the match is weak. Clone size is not always given. Where it is, it says once, few, many or a class for expanded clones.

TGTGCCAGCAGCCGACAGGGGGGGACTGAAGCTTTCTTT | CASSRQGGTEAFF | TRBJ1-1 | TRBD1 | TRBV11-2 | -
TGTGCCTGGAGTTCAGGGGCCCGCCACTTC | CAWSSGARHF | TRBJ2-7 | - | TRBV30 | -
TGTGCCAGCAGCGTCGACAGTTTTGGAAACACCATATATTTT | CASSVDSFGNTIYF | TRBJ1-3 | - | TRBV5-4 | -
TGTGCCAGCAGCGTAGACGGGTTTTATCAGCCCCAGCATTTT | CASSVDGFYQPQHF | TRBJ1-5 | - | TRBV9 | -
TGCGCCAGCAGCCCCCCTAGCACAGATACGCAGTATTTT | CASSPPSTDTQYF | TRBJ2-3 | - | TRBV5-1 | few
TGCGCCAGCAGCTTCGGGAGTCGGGGGGGCGGAGATACGCAGTATTTT | CASSFGSRGGGDTQYF | TRBJ2-3 | TRBD2 | TRBV5-1 | -
TGTGCCAGCAGCCCGCCCGGGACAAGATATGGCTACACCTTC | CASSPPGTRYGYTF | TRBJ1-2 | - | TRBV7-2 | few
TGTGCCAGTAGTGGGTGGACAGAAGAGACCCAGTACTTC | CASSGWTEETQYF | TRBJ2-5 | - | TRBV19 | -
TGTGCCAGAACAGGGGATTATGGCTACACCTTC | CARTGDYGYTF | TRBJ1-2 | TRBD1 | TRBV6-8 | -
TGCGCCAGCAGCCGACGAGTTAGCGGGGGAACTAGCACAGATACGCAGTATTTT | CASSRRVSGGTSTDTQYF | TRBJ2-3 | TRBD2 | TRBV5-1 | -
TGTGCCAGCAGCGGTACAGGGTTCAGCGGGGAGCTGTTTTTT | CASSGTGFSGELFF | TRBJ2-2 | - | TRBV5-5 | -